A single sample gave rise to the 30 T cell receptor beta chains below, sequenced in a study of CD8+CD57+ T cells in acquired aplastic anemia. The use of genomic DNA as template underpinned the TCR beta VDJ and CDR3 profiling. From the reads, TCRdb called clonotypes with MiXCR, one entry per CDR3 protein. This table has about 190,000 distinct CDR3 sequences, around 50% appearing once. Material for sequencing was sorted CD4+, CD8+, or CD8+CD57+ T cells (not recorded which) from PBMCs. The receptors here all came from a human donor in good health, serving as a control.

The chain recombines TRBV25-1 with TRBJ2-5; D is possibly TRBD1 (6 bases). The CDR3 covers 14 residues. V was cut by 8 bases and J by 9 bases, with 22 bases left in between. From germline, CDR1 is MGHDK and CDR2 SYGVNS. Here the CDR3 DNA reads TGTGCCAGCTCGTACCGGGACACGGTTGTCGCCCAGTACTTC. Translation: CASSYRDTVVAQYF.

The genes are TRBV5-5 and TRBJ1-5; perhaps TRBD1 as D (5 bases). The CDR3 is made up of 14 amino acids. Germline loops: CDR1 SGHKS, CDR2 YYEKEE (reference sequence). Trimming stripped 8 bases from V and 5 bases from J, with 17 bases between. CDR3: CASWGPPGHQPQHF. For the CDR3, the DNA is TGTGCCAGTTGGGGACCTCCAGGACATCAGCCCCAGCATTTT.

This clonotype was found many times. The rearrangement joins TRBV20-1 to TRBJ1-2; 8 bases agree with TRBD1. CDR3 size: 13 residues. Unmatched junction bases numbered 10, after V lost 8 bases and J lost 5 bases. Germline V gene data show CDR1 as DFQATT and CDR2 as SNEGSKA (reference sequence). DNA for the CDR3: TGCAGTCCCTCTAAGCAGGGGGCGTATGGCTACACCTTC. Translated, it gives CSPSKQGAYGYTF.

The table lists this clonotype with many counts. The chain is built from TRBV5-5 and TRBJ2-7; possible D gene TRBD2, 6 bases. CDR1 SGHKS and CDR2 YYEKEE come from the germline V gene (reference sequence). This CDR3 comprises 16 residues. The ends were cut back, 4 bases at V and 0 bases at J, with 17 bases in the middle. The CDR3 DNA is TGTGCCAGCAGCCTGGGGGGACCCCTGAGCTCCTACGAGCAGTACTTC. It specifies CASSLGGPLSSYEQYF.

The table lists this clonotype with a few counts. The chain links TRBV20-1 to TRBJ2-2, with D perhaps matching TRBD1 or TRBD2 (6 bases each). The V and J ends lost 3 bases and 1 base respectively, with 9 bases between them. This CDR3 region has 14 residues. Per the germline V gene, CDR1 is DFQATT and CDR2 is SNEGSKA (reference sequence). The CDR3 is CSAREGQNTGELFF. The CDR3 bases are TGCAGTGCTAGGGAGGGACAGAACACCGGGGAGCTGTTTTTT.

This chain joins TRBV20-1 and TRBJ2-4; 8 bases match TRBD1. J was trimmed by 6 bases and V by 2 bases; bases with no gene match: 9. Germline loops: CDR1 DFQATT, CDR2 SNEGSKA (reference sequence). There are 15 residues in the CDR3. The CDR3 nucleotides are TGCAGTGCTAGACCGAGCAGGGGGCGGGGAAACATTCAGTACTTC. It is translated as CSARPSRGRGNIQYF.

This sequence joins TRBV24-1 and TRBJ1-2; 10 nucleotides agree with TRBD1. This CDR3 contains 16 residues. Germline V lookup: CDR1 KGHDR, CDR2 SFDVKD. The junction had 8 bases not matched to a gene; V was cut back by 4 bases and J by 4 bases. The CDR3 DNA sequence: TGTGCCACCAGTGACACCAGGGACAGGGGTGTCTATGGCTACACCTTC. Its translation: CATSDTRDRGVYGYTF.

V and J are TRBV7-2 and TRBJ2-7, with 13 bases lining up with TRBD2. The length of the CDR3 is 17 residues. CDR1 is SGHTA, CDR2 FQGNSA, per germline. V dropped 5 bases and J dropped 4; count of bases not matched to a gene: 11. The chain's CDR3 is CASSRQRTSGGVYEQYF. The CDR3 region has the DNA TGTGCCAGCAGCCGACAACGGACTAGCGGGGGCGTATACGAGCAGTACTTC.

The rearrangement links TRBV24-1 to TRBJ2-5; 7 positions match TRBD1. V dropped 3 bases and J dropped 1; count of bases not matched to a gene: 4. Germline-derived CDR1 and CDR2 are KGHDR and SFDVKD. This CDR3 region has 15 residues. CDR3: CATSDPRGLQETQYF. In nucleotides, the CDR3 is TGTGCCACCAGTGATCCTAGGGGGCTCCAAGAGACCCAGTACTTC.

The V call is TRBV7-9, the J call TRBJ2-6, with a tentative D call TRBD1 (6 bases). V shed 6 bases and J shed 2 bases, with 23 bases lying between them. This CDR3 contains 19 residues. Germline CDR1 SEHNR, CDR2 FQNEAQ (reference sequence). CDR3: CASSPRDIGWLAGANVLTF. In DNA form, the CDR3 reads TGTGCCAGCAGTCCCCGGGACATTGGGTGGTTGGCTGGGGCCAACGTCCTGACTTTC.

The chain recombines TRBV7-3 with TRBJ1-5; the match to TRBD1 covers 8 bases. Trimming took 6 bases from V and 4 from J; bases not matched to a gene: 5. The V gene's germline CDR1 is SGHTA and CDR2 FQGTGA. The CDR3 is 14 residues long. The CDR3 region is CASSVDRANQPQHF. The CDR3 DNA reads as TGTGCCAGCAGTGTGGACAGGGCAAATCAGCCCCAGCATTTT.

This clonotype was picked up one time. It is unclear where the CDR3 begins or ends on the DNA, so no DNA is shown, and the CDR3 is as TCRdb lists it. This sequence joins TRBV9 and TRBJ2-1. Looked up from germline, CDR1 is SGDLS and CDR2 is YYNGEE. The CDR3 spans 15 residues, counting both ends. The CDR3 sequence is CASSVAAYFGNEQFF.

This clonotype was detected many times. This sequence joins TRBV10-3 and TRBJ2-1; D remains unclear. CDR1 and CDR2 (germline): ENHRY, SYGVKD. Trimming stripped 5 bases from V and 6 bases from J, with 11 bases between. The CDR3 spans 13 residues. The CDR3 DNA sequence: TGTGCCATCAGTACAGCTGGTACCAATGAGCAGTTCTTC. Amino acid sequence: CAISTAGTNEQFF.

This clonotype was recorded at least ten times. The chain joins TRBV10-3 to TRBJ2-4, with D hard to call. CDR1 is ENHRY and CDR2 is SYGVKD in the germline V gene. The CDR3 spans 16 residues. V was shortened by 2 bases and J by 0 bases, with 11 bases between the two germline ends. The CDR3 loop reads CAISEGGTVAKNIQYF. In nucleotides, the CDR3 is TGTGCCATCAGTGAGGGCGGTACGGTAGCCAAAAACATTCAGTACTTC.

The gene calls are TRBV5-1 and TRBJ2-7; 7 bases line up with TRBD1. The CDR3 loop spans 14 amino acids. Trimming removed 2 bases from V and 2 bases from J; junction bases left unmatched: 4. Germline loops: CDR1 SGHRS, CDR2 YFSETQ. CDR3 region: CASSFTGTAYEQYF. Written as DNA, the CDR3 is TGCGCCAGCAGCTTTACCGGGACAGCCTACGAGCAGTACTTC.

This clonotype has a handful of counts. The CDR3 spells CSAANSGGPRWGYTF. In DNA, the CDR3 is TGCAGTGCCGCCAATAGCGGGGGGCCTAGGTGGGGCTACACCTTC. V and J are TRBV20-1 and TRBJ1-2, with D possibly matching TRBD1 (6 bases). This CDR3 spans 15 amino acids. CDR1 is DFQATT, CDR2 SNEGSKA, per germline (reference sequence). V dropped 6 bases and J dropped 8 bases, with 25 bases sitting between them.

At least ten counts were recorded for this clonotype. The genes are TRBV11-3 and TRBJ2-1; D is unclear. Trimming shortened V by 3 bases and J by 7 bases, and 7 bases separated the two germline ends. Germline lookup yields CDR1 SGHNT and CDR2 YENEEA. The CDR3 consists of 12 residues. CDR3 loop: CASSFNGNEQFF. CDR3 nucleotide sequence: TGTGCCAGCAGCTTTAATGGTAATGAGCAGTTCTTC.

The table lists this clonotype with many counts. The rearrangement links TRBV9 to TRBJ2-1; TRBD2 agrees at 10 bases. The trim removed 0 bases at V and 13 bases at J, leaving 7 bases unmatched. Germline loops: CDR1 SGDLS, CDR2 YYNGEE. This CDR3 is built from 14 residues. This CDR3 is CASSVDPAGGRQFF. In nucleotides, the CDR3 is TGTGCCAGCAGCGTAGACCCAGCGGGGGGGCGTCAGTTCTTC.

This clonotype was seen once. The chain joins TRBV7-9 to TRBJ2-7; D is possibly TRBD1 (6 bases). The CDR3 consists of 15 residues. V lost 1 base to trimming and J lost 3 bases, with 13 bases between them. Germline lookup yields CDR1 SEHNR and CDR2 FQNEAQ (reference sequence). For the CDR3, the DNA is TGTGCCAGCAGCTTAGAAGGTTACAGGGACTACGAGCAGTACTTC. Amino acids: CASSLEGYRDYEQYF.

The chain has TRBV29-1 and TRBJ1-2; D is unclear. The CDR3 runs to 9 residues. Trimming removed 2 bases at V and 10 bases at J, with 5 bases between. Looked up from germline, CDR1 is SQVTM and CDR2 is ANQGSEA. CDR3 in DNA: TGCAGCGTTGAACCCCCCTACACCTTC. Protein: CSVEPPYTF.

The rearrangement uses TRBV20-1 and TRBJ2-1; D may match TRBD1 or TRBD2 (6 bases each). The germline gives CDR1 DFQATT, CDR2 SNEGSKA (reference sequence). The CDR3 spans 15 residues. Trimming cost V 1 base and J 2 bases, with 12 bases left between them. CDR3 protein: CSARGRGVAYNEQFF. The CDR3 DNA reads TGCAGTGCTAGAGGGAGGGGGGTGGCCTACAATGAGCAGTTCTTC.

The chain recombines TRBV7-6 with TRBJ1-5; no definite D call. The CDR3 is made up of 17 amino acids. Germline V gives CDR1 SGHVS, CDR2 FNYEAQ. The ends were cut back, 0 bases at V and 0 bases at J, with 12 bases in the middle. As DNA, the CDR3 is TGTGCCAGCAGCTTAGCCCTCGGCACGGATAGCAATCAGCCCCAGCATTTT. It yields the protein CASSLALGTDSNQPQHF.

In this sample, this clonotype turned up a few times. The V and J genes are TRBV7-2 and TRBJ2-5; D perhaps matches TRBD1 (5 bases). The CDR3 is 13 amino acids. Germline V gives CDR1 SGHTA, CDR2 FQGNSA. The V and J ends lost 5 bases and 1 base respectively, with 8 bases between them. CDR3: CASSGQAQETQYF. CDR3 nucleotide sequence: TGTGCCAGCAGCGGACAAGCCCAAGAGACCCAGTACTTC.

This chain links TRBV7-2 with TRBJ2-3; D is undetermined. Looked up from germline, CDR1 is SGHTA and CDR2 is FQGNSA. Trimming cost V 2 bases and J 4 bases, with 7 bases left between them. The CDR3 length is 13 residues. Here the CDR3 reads CASSLIGADTQYF. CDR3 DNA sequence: TGTGCCAGCAGCTTAATTGGGGCAGATACGCAGTATTTT.

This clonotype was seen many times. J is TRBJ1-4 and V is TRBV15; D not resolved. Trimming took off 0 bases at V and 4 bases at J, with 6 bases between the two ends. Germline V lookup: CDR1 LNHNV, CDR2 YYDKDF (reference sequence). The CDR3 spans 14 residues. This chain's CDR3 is CATSRELLNEKLFF. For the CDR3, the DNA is TGTGCCACCAGCAGAGAACTGCTTAATGAAAAACTGTTTTTT. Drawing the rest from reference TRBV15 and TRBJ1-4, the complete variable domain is DAMVIQNPRYQVTQFGKPVTLSCSQTLNHNVMYWYQQKSSQAPKLLFHYYDKDFNNEADTPDNFQSRRPNTSFCFLDIRSPGLGDTAMYLCATSRELLNEKLFFGSGTQLSVL.

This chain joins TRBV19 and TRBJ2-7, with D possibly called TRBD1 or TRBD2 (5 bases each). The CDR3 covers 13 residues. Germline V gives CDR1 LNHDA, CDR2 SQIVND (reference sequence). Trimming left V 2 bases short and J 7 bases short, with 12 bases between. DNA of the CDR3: TGTGCCAGTAGTATACAGGGACCGGGGGAGCAGTACTTC. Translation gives CASSIQGPGEQYF.

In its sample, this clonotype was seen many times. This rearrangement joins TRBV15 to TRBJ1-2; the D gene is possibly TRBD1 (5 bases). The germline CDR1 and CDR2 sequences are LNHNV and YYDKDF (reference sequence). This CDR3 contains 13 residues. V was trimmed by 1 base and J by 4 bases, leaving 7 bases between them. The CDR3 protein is CATSRGGSYGYTF. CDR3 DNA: TGTGCCACCAGCAGAGGGGGGAGCTATGGCTACACCTTC. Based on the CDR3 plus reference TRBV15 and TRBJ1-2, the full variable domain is DAMVIQNPRYQVTQFGKPVTLSCSQTLNHNVMYWYQQKSSQAPKLLFHYYDKDFNNEADTPDNFQSRRPNTSFCFLDIRSPGLGDTAMYLCATSRGGSYGYTFGSGTRLTVV.

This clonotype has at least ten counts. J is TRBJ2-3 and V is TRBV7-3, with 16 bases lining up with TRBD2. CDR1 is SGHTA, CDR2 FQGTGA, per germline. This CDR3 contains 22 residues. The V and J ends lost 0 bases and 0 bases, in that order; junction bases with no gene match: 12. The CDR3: CASSLTGWGLAGGNPSTDTQYF. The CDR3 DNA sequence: TGTGCCAGCAGCTTAACGGGCTGGGGACTAGCGGGGGGGAACCCTAGCACAGATACGCAGTATTTT. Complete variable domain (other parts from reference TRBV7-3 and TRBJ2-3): GAGVSQTPSNKVTEKGKYVELRCDPISGHTALYWYRQSLGQGPEFLIYFQGTGAADDSGLPNDRFFAVRPEGSVSTLKIQRTERGDSAVYLCASSLTGWGLAGGNPSTDTQYFGPGTRLTVL.

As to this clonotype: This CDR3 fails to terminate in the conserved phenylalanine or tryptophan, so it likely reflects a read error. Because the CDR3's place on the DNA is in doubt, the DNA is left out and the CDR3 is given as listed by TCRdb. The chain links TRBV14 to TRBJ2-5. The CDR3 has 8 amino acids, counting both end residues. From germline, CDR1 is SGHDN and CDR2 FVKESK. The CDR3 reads CASSQEIT.

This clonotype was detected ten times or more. For the CDR3, the DNA is TGCAGTGCTCGACGACAGGGGACCCTGGACACCGGGGAGCTGTTTTTT. Protein sequence: CSARRQGTLDTGELFF. The chain couples TRBV20-1 to TRBJ2-2; 8 positions agree with TRBD1. CDR1 is DFQATT and CDR2 is SNEGSKA in the germline V gene (reference sequence). The CDR3 spans 16 residues. Losses at the gene ends were 5 bases for V and 3 bases for J; bases not matched to a gene: 11.